These 3 T cell receptor beta chains originate from one sample sequenced in a study of cytomegalovirus exposure and HLA in healthy donors. Researchers ran the PCR with 60 Vbeta and 13 Jbeta primers. Profiling relied on immunoSEQ multiplex PCR, and the TCRdb table lists in-frame clones only, not all of them. The sample has 40,000 to 55,000 clones; around 81% are singletons. Sequenced input: PBMCs. The source is a boy aged 5-17 years in good health and CMV-seropositive.

This clone was observed a handful of times. This chain joins TRBV28 and TRBJ1-1, with a weak D call TRBD1 (5 bases). The CDR3 is made up of 13 amino acids. From germline, CDR1 is MDHEN and CDR2 SYDVKM. Trimming stripped 8 bases from V and 4 bases from J, with 14 bases between. The DNA for the CDR3 is TGTGCCAGCGGAAGGAGGGGACGCACTGAAGCTTTCTTT. Translation gives CASGRRGRTEAFF.

The chain combines TRBV5-1 with TRBJ2-2; tentative D call: TRBD1 (6 bases). This CDR3 spans 12 amino acids. Looked up from germline, CDR1 is SGHRS and CDR2 is YFSETQ. Trimming stripped 6 bases from V and 7 bases from J, with 10 bases between. CDR3 nucleotide sequence: TGCGCCAGCAAACAGGGTCGCGGGGAGCTGTTTTTT. It translates to CASKQGRGELFF.

J is TRBJ2-7 and V is TRBV11-2, with TRBD2 matching 10 bases. The V gene's germline CDR1 is SGHAT and CDR2 FQNNGV. The CDR3 is made up of 18 amino acids. J gave up 4 bases and V 3 bases, and 15 bases lay outside the gene matches. In DNA form, the CDR3 reads TGTGCCAGCAGCTTGTCTGGGGGCGGTCTAGCGGGGGAGTACGAGCAGTACTTC. Protein sequence: CASSLSGGGLAGEYEQYF.